The clone carrying this TCR beta chain was seen a few times. Its antigen is still unknown. The V segment lost 4 bases and the J segment 4 bases; nucleotides outside the gene matches: 14. CDR3 length: 17 amino acids. CDR1 is MNHEY, CDR2 SVGAGI, per germline. This sample stems from a study of CD8 T cells in ankylosing spondylitis. Study findings and constraints: For ankylosing spondylitis blood, a TCR beta motif of several highly homologous variants appeared characteristic. Reportedly, matched ankylosing spondylitis synovial fluid was significantly enriched for disease-linked clones.

Researchers built TCR beta libraries using quantitative 5'-RACE with molecular barcodes. TCRdb itself ran the 5' RACE reads through MiXCR, one entry per CDR3 protein. This table has hundreds of thousands of distinct CDR3 sequences, roughly a tenth appearing once. This sequence originates from a male donor with ankylosing spondylitis or in good health (not recorded which). Material: blood, either unsorted or a sorted T cell fraction (not recorded which). The V gene is TRBV6-5, the J gene TRBJ2-5; 8 bases agree with TRBD2. The CDR3 DNA reads TGTGCCAGCAGTTCCGCCCCCGGGACTAGATTTGGAGAGACCCAGTACTTC. This translates into CASSSAPGTRFGETQYF.